This is a list of T cell receptor beta chains from one sample in a study of T cell responses to AZD1222 COVID-19 vaccine. TCRdb keeps only in-frame clones here, not all; method: immunoSEQ multiplex PCR. The sample gives 80,000 to 95,000 clones, almost 90% of which show up once; less than 8.5% is in the top ten. The source was peripheral blood, collected 28 days after the second AZD1222 dose. The receptors stem from an adult who received the AZD1222 COVID-19 vaccine. Each CDR3 is given with its conserved first and last residue. D genes are given only for firm matches. A clone size is listed for some rows: how often the clone was seen (once, few, many), or a class if it is expanded.

size	V	J	D	CDR3	DNA
-	TRBV11-2	TRBJ2-7	TRBD1	CASSAGTGDEQYF	TGTGCCAGCAGCGCCGGGACAGGGGACGAGCAGTACTTC
-	TRBV29-1	TRBJ2-3	-	CSVDKGSLTDTQYF	TGCAGCGTTGACAAGGGATCCCTTACAGATACGCAGTATTTT
-	TRBV27	TRBJ2-7	TRBD1	CASSLKGQDYEQYF	TGTGCCAGCAGTTTAAAGGGACAGGACTACGAGCAGTACTTC
-	TRBV28	TRBJ2-2	-	CASSETGTAGTGELFF	TGTGCCAGCAGTGAAACCGGGACGGCGGGCACCGGGGAGCTGTTTTTT
-	TRBV29-1	TRBJ2-1	TRBD1	CSVRDRGWRPSSNEQFF	TGCAGCGTGAGGGACAGGGGATGGAGGCCCTCTTCCAATGAGCAGTTCTTC
-	TRBV7-9	TRBJ1-3	-	CASSSGRGPGNTIYF	TGTGCCAGCAGCTCCGGGCGGGGGCCTGGAAACACCATATATTTT
once	TRBV12-5	TRBJ2-7	-	CAQPPPTITYEQYF	TGTGCCCAACCCCCCCCGACAATCACCTACGAGCAGTACTTC
-	TRBV29-1	TRBJ2-5	TRBD2	CSVVLAGETQYF	TGCAGCGTTGTACTAGCGGGAGAGACCCAGTACTTC
once	TRBV12-5	TRBJ2-5	TRBD2	CASGMGGVETQYF	TGTGCTAGTGGTATGGGAGGGGTAGAGACCCAGTACTTC
-	TRBV11-1	TRBJ1-5	-	CASSRGEDQPQHF	TGTGCCAGCAGCAGGGGTGAGGATCAGCCCCAGCATTTT
-	TRBV10-1	TRBJ2-1	TRBD2	CASSTLADYNEQFF	TGCGCCAGCAGTACACTAGCGGACTACAATGAGCAGTTCTTC
-	TRBV30	TRBJ2-7	TRBD1	CAWSVGTGSEQYF	TGTGCCTGGAGTGTAGGGACAGGGAGCGAGCAGTACTTC
once	TRBV19	TRBJ2-1	-	CASSMYDNEQFF	TGTGCCAGTAGTATGTATGACAATGAGCAGTTCTTC
-	TRBV15	TRBJ1-5	-	CATSRDGKDNQPQHF	TGTGCCACCAGCAGAGATGGGAAAGATAATCAGCCCCAGCATTTT
-	TRBV5-1	TRBJ2-5	-	CASSLGTTQETQYF	TGCGCCAGCAGCTTGGGGACTACCCAAGAGACCCAGTACTTC
-	TRBV7-2	TRBJ2-5	-	CASNTLGGETQYF	TGTGCCAGCAACACACTAGGCGGGGAGACCCAGTACTTC
-	TRBV2	TRBJ2-5	TRBD2	CASKGGLAGTQYF	TGTGCCAGCAAGGGAGGACTAGCGGGGACCCAGTACTTC
-	TRBV6-1	TRBJ1-5	TRBD1	CASSERTGGTYQPQHF	TGTGCCAGCAGTGAACGGACAGGGGGGACCTATCAGCCCCAGCATTTT
-	TRBV11-2	TRBJ1-4	TRBD1	CASSLADSLWGQLFF	TGTGCCAGCAGCTTAGCTGATTCGCTTTGGGGACAGCTGTTTTTT
-	TRBV14	TRBJ2-3	TRBD2	CASSVTWIAGGSDTQYF	TGTGCCAGCAGCGTTACATGGATAGCGGGAGGGTCAGATACGCAGTATTTT
-	TRBV2	TRBJ2-7	TRBD2	CASRTSGDYEQYF	TGTGCCAGCAGGACTAGCGGAGACTACGAGCAGTACTTC
-	TRBV28	TRBJ2-1	TRBD2	CASTRGTSGQFWNEQFF	TGTGCCAGCACTAGGGGGACTAGCGGACAATTTTGGAATGAGCAGTTCTTC
once	TRBV6-4	TRBJ2-1	-	CASSDSTHNEQFF	TGTGCCAGCAGTGACTCGACCCACAATGAGCAGTTCTTC
-	TRBV2	TRBJ1-1	-	CASRSLRHEAFF	TGTGCCAGCAGGTCACTGAGACATGAAGCTTTCTTT
-	TRBV29-1	TRBJ2-1	TRBD2	CSVDLAGYEQFF	TGCAGCGTTGACCTAGCGGGTTATGAGCAGTTCTTC
-	TRBV3-1/TRBV3-2	TRBJ1-2	-	CASSRRGDPQNYGYTF	TGTGCCAGCAGCCGTCGCGGGGACCCTCAAAACTATGGCTACACCTTC
-	TRBV28	TRBJ1-5	TRBD1	CASSLLQGYRSNQPQHF	TGTGCCAGCAGTTTACTACAGGGGTATAGGAGCAATCAGCCCCAGCATTTT
once	TRBV28	TRBJ1-5	TRBD1	CASSLKGEFTGVEGNQPQHF	TGTGCCAGCAGTTTGAAGGGGGAGTTTACAGGGGTAGAGGGCAATCAGCCCCAGCATTTT
-	TRBV4-2	TRBJ1-1	TRBD1	CASSRGTGDEAFF	TGTGCCAGCAGCCGAGGAACAGGGGATGAAGCTTTCTTT
-	TRBV5-1	TRBJ1-1	-	CASSLSRSGYTEAFF	TGCGCCAGCAGCTTGAGTCGGTCAGGATACACTGAAGCTTTCTTT
-	TRBV29-1	TRBJ2-4	-	CSAEVGGVNIQYF	TGCAGCGCTGAGGTGGGGGGTGTAAACATTCAGTACTTC
-	TRBV5-1	TRBJ2-1	TRBD2	CASSLGSPSGSYEQFF	TGCGCCAGCAGCTTGGGATCCCCTAGCGGGAGCTATGAGCAGTTCTTC
once	TRBV3-1/TRBV3-2	TRBJ1-2	TRBD1	CASSRQGVYGYTF	TGTGCCAGCAGCCGCCAGGGGGTCTATGGCTACACCTTC
-	TRBV4-2	TRBJ2-5	-	CASSQVPLVWQETQYF	TGTGCCAGCAGCCAGGTCCCACTAGTATGGCAAGAGACCCAGTACTTC
-	TRBV27	TRBJ2-2	TRBD2	CASSLLASGPTGELFF	TGTGCCAGCAGTTTATTGGCTAGCGGTCCCACCGGGGAGCTGTTTTTT
-	TRBV5-1	TRBJ2-1	-	CASSWDVDEQFF	TGCGCCAGCAGCTGGGATGTTGATGAGCAGTTCTTC
-	TRBV28	TRBJ2-7	TRBD2	CASSLLAGRSYEQYF	TGTGCCAGCAGTTTACTAGCGGGAAGATCCTACGAGCAGTACTTC
once	TRBV27	TRBJ1-2	-	CASSLSGNGYTF	TGTGCCAGCAGTTTATCTGGGAATGGCTACACCTTC
-	TRBV4-2	TRBJ2-6	-	CASSQTGGPGANVLTF	TGTGCCAGCAGCCAAACCGGGGGCCCCGGGGCCAACGTCCTGACTTTC
-	TRBV28	TRBJ1-1	-	CASSLFAAAETLAFF	TGTGCCAGCAGTTTATTTGCTGCGGCGGAGACTCTGGCTTTCTTT
once	TRBV7-3	TRBJ2-3	TRBD2	CASSPDSGFEADTQYF	TGTGCCAGCAGCCCCGATAGCGGGTTTGAGGCAGATACGCAGTATTTT
-	TRBV24-1	TRBJ2-1	-	CATSGQTKSYNEQFF	TGTGCCACCAGTGGACAGACTAAGTCCTACAATGAGCAGTTCTTC